This T cell receptor (beta chain) was found in a study of blood T cells in healthy people across ages. The authors ran a second PCR of about 6 to 11 cycles using a sample-barcoded 5' primer and a J-beta primer mix. TCRdb independently ran MiXCR on the 5' RACE reads; one entry per CDR3 protein. Of fewer than 900,000 distinct CDR3 sequences in the sample, around 36% were seen once. Germline CDR1 MNHNS, CDR2 SASEGT. The V and J ends lost 1 base and 0 bases respectively, with 14 bases between them. The CDR3 runs to 17 residues. The specimen sequenced was blood. V is TRBV6-1 and J is TRBJ2-3; D gene ambiguous. The source of this sequence is a young man in good health. For the CDR3, the DNA is TGTGCCAGCAGTGAAGACAGTTATATTTCTAGCACAGATACGCAGTATTTT. It specifies CASSEDSYISSTDTQYF.